This TCR beta chain was obtained from a study of blood T cell repertoires in COVID-19. Only in-frame clones appear in the TCRdb table, and some are missing; sequencing was by immunoSEQ multiplex PCR. The table includes over 110,000 clones, about 90% detected once. Participants reported their clinical history, and cohort assignment relied on those reports. Germline V gene lookup returns CDR1 LGHNA and CDR2 YNFKEQ. The CDR3 totals 15 residues. V shed 3 bases, J shed 0 bases, and the junction held 1 base outside the gene matches. The V call is TRBV4-2, the J call TRBJ2-2; TRBD1 agrees at 7 bases. The clonotype originates from a man aged 55 to 70 who had recovered from COVID-19. Sequenced: PBMCs or T cells enriched from blood (not recorded which). CDR3 protein: CASSHGTANTGELFF. The CDR3 DNA reads TGTGCCAGCAGCCACGGGACAGCGAACACCGGGGAGCTGTTTTTT.